Following are 10 T cell receptor beta chains from one sample sequenced in a study of shared clonotypes between healthy human individuals (TCRdb year 2020). Library preparation employed the immunoSEQ multiplex PCR assay. This immuneACCESS table, as held by TCRdb, lists in-frame sequences with V and J called but not all clones. Of the missing ones, under half trace to an unresolved V gene in checked studies; the others have no known cause. A total of 650,000 to 800,000 clones appear in this sample, around 77% of them only once. The ten largest clonotypes hold approximately 1.8% of the sample. Source material: memory CD4+ T cells sorted from blood. Sample cell subset or site, as interpreted from the label and publication: CD45RA-negative fraction. These receptors all stem from a woman aged 25 to 45 in good health.

The chain combines TRBV19 with TRBJ1-4; D is unresolved. Per germline, CDR1 LNHDA and CDR2 SQIVND (reference sequence). CDR3 length: 15 amino acids. Trimming cost V 2 bases and J 0 bases, with 7 bases left between them. CDR3 sequence: CASSITASTNEKLFF. As DNA, the CDR3 is TGTGCCAGTAGTATAACTGCCTCAACTAATGAAAAACTGTTTTTT.

This clone came up once. The chain employs TRBV5-4 and TRBJ2-7; 7 nucleotides match TRBD1. The V gene's germline CDR1 is SGHNT and CDR2 YYREEE (reference sequence). Unmatched junction bases numbered 6, after V lost 5 bases and J lost 1 base. The CDR3 is 14 amino acids. The CDR3 protein is CASRASGGSYEQYF. CDR3 nucleotides: TGTGCCAGCAGGGCATCAGGGGGATCCTACGAGCAGTACTTC.

V gene TRBV6-5 combines with J gene TRBJ1-2, with 9 bases that match TRBD1. This CDR3 is built from 16 residues. Losses at the gene ends were 4 bases for V and 2 bases for J; bases not matched to a gene: 8. Per the germline V gene, CDR1 is MNHEY and CDR2 is SVGAGI. The CDR3 DNA sequence: TGTGCCAGCAGTTCGGGACAGGGAATAGGAAACTATGGCTACACCTTC. Translation: CASSSGQGIGNYGYTF.

This chain connects TRBV28 to TRBJ2-1; 9 bases agree with TRBD2. Germline lookup yields CDR1 MDHEN and CDR2 SYDVKM. J gave up 0 bases and V 5 bases, and 5 bases lay outside the gene matches. This CDR3 has 16 amino acids. CDR3 in amino acids: CASSPHSGSSYNEQFF. The DNA for the CDR3 is TGTGCCAGCAGTCCACATAGCGGGAGCTCCTACAATGAGCAGTTCTTC.

This chain connects TRBV10-2 to TRBJ1-4; D remains unclear. From germline, CDR1 is WSHSY and CDR2 SAAADI. The V end was cut by 10 bases, the J end by 8 bases, with 14 bases between. This CDR3 has 12 residues. In nucleotides, the CDR3 is TGCGCCACCTTAGAAGGAGGGGAAAAACTGTTTTTT. Its protein product is CATLEGGEKLFF.

The count of this clone is one. The gene calls are TRBV29-1 and TRBJ2-3; a possible D gene is TRBD1 (5 bases). Germline-derived CDR1 and CDR2 are SQVTM and ANQGSEA. Trimming pared 4 bases from V and 0 bases from J, leaving 11 bases between. This CDR3 is built from 14 residues. In nucleotides, the CDR3 is TGCAGCGTTGGAACAGGTTCTAGCACAGATACGCAGTATTTT. Amino acid sequence: CSVGTGSSTDTQYF.

This sequence joins TRBV6-4 and TRBJ2-3; D is undetermined. The V gene lost 2 bases and the J gene lost 0 bases, with 6 bases spanning the gap. CDR1 and CDR2 from the germline V gene are MRHNA and SNTAGT. This CDR3 contains 14 residues. The CDR3 bases are TGTGCCAGCAGTGACGGGCAAAGCACAGATACGCAGTATTTT. As protein: CASSDGQSTDTQYF.

This chain uses TRBV2 with TRBJ2-7, with 8 bases aligning to TRBD1. Losses at the gene ends were 7 bases for V and 7 bases for J; bases not matched to a gene: 9. The CDR3 totals 13 residues. Germline V lookup: CDR1 SNHLY, CDR2 FYNNEI. CDR3 loop: CASTVQGAGEQYF. The CDR3 nucleotides are TGTGCCAGCACTGTCCAGGGGGCGGGGGAGCAGTACTTC.

This clone has just a few counts. The DNA for the CDR3 is TGTGCCAGCAGCTTGTTGAGTCTTTCTGAGACCCAGTACTTC. It specifies CASSLLSLSETQYF. The chain employs TRBV11-2 and TRBJ2-5; no reliable D call. This CDR3 has 14 residues. Germline CDR1 is SGHAT and CDR2 is FQNNGV. Trimming left V 3 bases short and J 5 bases short, with 13 bases between.

The genes are TRBV10-3 and TRBJ2-5; possible D gene TRBD1, 6 bases. Trimming shortened V by 3 bases and J by 4 bases, and 9 bases separated the two germline ends. The CDR3 is made up of 13 amino acids. Germline V lookup: CDR1 ENHRY, CDR2 SYGVKD. DNA of the CDR3: TGTGCCATCAGTGATTTCAGGGGAGAGACCCAGTACTTC. Protein: CAISDFRGETQYF.